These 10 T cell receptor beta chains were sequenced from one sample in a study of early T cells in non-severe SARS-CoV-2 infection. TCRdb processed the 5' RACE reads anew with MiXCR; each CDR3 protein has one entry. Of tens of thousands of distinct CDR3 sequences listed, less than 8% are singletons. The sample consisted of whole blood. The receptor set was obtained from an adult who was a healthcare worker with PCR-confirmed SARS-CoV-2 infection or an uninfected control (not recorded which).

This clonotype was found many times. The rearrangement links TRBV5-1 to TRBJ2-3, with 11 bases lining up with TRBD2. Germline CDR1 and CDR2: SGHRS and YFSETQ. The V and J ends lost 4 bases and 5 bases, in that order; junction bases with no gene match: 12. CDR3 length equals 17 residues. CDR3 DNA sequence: TGCGCCAGCAGCCTGGACCTTAGCGGGAGGGCCAAAGATACGCAGTATTTT. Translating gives CASSLDLSGRAKDTQYF.

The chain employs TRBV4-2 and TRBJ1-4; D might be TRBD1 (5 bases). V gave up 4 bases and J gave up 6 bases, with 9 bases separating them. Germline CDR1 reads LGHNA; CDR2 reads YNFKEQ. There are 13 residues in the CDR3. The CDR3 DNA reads TGTGCCAGCAGCCCAGGGACCTATGAAAAACTGTTTTTT. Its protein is CASSPGTYEKLFF.

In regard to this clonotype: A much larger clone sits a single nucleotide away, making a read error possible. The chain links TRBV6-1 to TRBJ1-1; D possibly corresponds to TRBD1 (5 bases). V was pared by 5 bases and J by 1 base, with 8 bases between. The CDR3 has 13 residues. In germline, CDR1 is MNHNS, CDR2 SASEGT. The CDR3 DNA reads TGTGCCAGCAGTAGACAGAAGAACACTGAAGCTTTCTTT. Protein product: CASSRQKNTEAFF.

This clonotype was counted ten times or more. The CDR3 DNA is TGTGCCAGCAGTCCCCTTCAGGGTGAGACCCAGTACTTC. Residues: CASSPLQGETQYF. The chain recombines TRBV27 with TRBJ2-5, with D possibly being TRBD1 (5 bases). Deletions cut 5 bases from V and 5 bases from J, with 12 bases between. CDR1 MNHEY and CDR2 SMNVEV come from the germline V gene (reference sequence). This CDR3 spans 13 amino acids.

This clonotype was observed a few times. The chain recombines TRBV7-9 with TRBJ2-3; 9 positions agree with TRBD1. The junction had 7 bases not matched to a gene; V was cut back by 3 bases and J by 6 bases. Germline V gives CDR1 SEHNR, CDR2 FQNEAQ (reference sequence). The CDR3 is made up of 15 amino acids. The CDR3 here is CASSFDRGRFDTQYF. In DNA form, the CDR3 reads TGTGCCAGCAGCTTCGACAGGGGGAGGTTCGATACGCAGTATTTT. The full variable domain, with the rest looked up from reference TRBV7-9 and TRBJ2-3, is DTGVSQNPRHKITKRGQNVTFRCDPISEHNRLYWYRQTLGQGPEFLTYFQNEAQLEKSRLLSDRFSAERPKGSFSTLEIQRTEQGDSAMYLCASSFDRGRFDTQYFGPGTRLTVL.

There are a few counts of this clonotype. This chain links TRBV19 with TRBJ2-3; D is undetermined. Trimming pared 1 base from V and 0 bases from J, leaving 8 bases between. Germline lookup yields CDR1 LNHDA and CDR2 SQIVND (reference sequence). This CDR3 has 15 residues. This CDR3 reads CASSIGGPSTDTQYF. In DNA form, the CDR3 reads TGTGCCAGTAGTATAGGAGGTCCGAGCACAGATACGCAGTATTTT.

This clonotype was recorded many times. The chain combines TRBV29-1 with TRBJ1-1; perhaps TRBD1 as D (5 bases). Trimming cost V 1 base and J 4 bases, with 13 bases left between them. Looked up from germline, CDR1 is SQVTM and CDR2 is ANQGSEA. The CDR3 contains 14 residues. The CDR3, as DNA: TGCAGCGTTGAAGGGGGCCTCCCGGGCACTGAAGCTTTCTTT. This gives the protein CSVEGGLPGTEAFF.

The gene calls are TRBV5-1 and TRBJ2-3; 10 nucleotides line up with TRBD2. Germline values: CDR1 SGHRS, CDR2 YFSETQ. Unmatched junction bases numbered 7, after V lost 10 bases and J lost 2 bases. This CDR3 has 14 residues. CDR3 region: CACTSGTSTDTQYF. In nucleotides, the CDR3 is TGCGCCTGCACTAGCGGGACCTCCACAGATACGCAGTATTTT.

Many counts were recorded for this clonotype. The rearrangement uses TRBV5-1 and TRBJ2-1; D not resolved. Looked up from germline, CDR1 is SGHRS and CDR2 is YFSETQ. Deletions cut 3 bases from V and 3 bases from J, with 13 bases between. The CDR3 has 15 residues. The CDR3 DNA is TGCGCCAGCAGCTCCGGCGACGGCTACTACAATGAGCAGTTCTTC. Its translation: CASSSGDGYYNEQFF.

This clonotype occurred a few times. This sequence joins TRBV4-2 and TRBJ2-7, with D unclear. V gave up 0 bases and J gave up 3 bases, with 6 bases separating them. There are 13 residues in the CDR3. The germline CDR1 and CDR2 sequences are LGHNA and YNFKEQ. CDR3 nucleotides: TGTGCCAGCAGCCAAGACGGATACTACGAGCAGTACTTC. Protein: CASSQDGYYEQYF.